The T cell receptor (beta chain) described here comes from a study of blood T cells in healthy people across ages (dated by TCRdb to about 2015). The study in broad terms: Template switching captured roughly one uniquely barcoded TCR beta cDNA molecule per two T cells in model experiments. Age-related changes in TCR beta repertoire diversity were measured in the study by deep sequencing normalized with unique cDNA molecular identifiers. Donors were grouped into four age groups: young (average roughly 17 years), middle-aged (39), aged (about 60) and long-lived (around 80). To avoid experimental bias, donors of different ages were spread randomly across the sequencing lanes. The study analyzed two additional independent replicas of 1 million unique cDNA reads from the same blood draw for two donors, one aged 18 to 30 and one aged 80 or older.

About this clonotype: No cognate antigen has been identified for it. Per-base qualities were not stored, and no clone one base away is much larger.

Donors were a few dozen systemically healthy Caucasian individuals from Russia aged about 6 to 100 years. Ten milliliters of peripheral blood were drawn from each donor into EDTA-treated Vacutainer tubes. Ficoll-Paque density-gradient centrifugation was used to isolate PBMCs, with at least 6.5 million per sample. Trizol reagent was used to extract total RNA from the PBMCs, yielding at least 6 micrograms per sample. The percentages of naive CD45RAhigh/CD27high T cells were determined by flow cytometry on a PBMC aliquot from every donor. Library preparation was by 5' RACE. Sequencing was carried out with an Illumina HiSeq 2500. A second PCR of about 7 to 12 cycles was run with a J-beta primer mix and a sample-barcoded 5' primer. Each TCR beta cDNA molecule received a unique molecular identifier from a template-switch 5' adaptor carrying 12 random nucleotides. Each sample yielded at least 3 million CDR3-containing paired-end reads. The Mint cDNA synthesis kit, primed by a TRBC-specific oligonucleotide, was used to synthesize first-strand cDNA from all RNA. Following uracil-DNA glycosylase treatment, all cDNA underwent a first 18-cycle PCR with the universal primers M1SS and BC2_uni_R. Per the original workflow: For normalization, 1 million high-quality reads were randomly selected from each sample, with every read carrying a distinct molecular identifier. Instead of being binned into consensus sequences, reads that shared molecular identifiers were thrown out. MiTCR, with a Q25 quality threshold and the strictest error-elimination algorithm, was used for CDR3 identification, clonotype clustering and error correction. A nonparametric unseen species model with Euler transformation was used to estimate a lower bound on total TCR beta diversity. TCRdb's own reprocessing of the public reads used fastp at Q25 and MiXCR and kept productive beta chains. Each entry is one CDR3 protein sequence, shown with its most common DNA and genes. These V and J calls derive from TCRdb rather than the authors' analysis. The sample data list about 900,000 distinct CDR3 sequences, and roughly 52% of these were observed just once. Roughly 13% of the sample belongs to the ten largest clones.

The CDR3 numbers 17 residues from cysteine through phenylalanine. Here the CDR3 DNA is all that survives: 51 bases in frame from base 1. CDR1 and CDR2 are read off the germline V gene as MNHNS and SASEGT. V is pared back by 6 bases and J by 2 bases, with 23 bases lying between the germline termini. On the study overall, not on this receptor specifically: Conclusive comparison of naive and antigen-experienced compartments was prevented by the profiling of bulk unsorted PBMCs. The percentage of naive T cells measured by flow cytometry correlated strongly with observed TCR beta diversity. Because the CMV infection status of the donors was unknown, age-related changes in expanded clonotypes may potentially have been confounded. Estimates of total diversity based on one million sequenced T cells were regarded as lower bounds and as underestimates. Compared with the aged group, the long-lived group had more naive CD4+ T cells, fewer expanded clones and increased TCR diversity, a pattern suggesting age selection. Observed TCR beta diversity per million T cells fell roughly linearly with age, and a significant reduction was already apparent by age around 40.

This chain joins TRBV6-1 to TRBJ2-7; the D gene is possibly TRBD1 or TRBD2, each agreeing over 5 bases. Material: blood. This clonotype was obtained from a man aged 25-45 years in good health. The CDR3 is CASSKKSAFGGAYEQYF. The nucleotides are TGTGCCAGCAGCAAAAAGTCTGCCTTTGGGGGAGCCTACGAGCAGTACTTC.